This T cell receptor (beta chain) is from a study of T cells in Graves' hyperthyroidism and ophthalmopathy. Study-wide points: Ophthalmopathy, as predicted by the model, came a median about six months after the prediction.

RNA transcripts yielded amplified TCR beta CDR3 regions. First-round RT-PCR with HTBI primers amplified the TCR CDR3 region. TCRdb processed the multiplex PCR reads anew with MiXCR; each CDR3 protein has one entry. The sample contains about 480,000 distinct CDR3 sequences, 20% to 25% of which appear only once. Germline values: CDR1 SQVTM, CDR2 ANQGSEA. V shed 6 bases, J shed 1 base, and the junction held 10 bases outside the gene matches. The CDR3 totals 15 residues. This clonotype was seen a few times. The antigen is unknown. Uncontrolled infections, other autoimmune diseases, pregnancy or lactation led to exclusion of patients. The diagnoses drew upon clinical symptoms, serum thyroxine and TRAb, thyroid ultrasound and orbital computed tomography.

This sequence was found in a woman in her 70s with Graves' ophthalmopathy. The sequencing input was blood. J is TRBJ1-1 and V is TRBV29-1; 8 bases are shared with TRBD1. CDR3 sequence: CSVYPLDRANTEAFF. For the CDR3, the DNA is TGCAGCGTGTACCCATTGGACAGGGCGAACACTGAAGCTTTCTTT.